A selection of T cell receptor beta chains follows, all from one sample in a study of blood T cell repertoires in COVID-19. The method was immunoSEQ multiplex PCR; TCRdb's version includes in-frame clones alone and lacks a portion of them. Of approximately 100,000 clones detected, 82% appear once; the ten largest clones hold over 9.5%. Material for sequencing was peripheral blood. Receptor source: a man in his sixties or seventies with acute or convalescent COVID-19. CDR3s include the opening cysteine and the closing phenylalanine or tryptophan. Each record gives: V gene, J gene, clone size, D gene, CDR3 length, CDR3 DNA, CDR3 protein. The D gene is left open where the match is weak. Size is stated for part of the rows, as once, few or many counts, or as a class when the clone is expanded.

V gene: TRBV6-1
J gene: TRBJ2-3
clone size: NA
D gene: NA
CDR3 length: 14
CDR3 DNA: TGTGCCAGCAGTGAGTTAGCAAGCACAGATACGCAGTATTTT
CDR3 protein: CASSELASTDTQYF

V gene: TRBV9
J gene: TRBJ2-1
clone size: NA
D gene: TRBD2
CDR3 length: 16
CDR3 DNA: TGTGCCAGCAGCGTAGAACTAGCGGACTTCTACAATGAGCAGTTCTTC
CDR3 protein: CASSVELADFYNEQFF

V gene: TRBV25-1
J gene: TRBJ1-2
clone size: NA
D gene: NA
CDR3 length: 14
CDR3 DNA: TGTGCCAGCAGTGAAATAGAACCTACCTATGGCTACACCTTC
CDR3 protein: CASSEIEPTYGYTF

V gene: TRBV9
J gene: TRBJ2-1
clone size: once
D gene: TRBD1
CDR3 length: 14
CDR3 DNA: TGTGCCAGCGGGGACAGACAGGGCTTAAATGAGCAGTTCTTC
CDR3 protein: CASGDRQGLNEQFF

V gene: TRBV18
J gene: TRBJ1-3
clone size: once
D gene: NA
CDR3 length: 14
CDR3 DNA: TGTGCCAGCTCACCACCTAATAGTGGAAACACCATATATTTT
CDR3 protein: CASSPPNSGNTIYF

V gene: TRBV29-1
J gene: TRBJ2-1
clone size: NA
D gene: NA
CDR3 length: 16
CDR3 DNA: TGCAGCACCTCCAAAAGCGCTAGCAGTCTAAGGAATGAGCAGTTCTTC
CDR3 protein: CSTSKSASSLRNEQFF

V gene: TRBV14
J gene: TRBJ1-2
clone size: NA
D gene: NA
CDR3 length: 13
CDR3 DNA: TGTGCCAGCAGCGAGCAGAGGGACTATGGCTACACCTTC
CDR3 protein: CASSEQRDYGYTF

V gene: TRBV7-2
J gene: TRBJ1-5
clone size: NA
D gene: NA
CDR3 length: 16
CDR3 DNA: TGTGCCAGCAGCGCAATCGTTGGCCCTCCAAATCAGCCCCAGCATTTT
CDR3 protein: CASSAIVGPPNQPQHF

V gene: TRBV18
J gene: TRBJ2-3
clone size: NA
D gene: TRBD2
CDR3 length: 18
CDR3 DNA: TGTGCCAGCTCACCACAGGGACTAGCGGGAGCTGACACAGATACGCAGTATTTT
CDR3 protein: CASSPQGLAGADTDTQYF

V gene: TRBV19
J gene: TRBJ2-7
clone size: NA
D gene: NA
CDR3 length: 14
CDR3 DNA: TGTGCCAGTAGCCCCACCGGGGGAACCTACGAGCAGTACTTC
CDR3 protein: CASSPTGGTYEQYF

V gene: TRBV6-2/TRBV6-3
J gene: TRBJ2-3
clone size: NA
D gene: TRBD2
CDR3 length: 15
CDR3 DNA: TGTGCCAGCAGTCACCGGACTAGCGGAACAGATACGCAGTATTTT
CDR3 protein: CASSHRTSGTDTQYF

V gene: TRBV18
J gene: TRBJ2-2
clone size: few
D gene: NA
CDR3 length: 11
CDR3 DNA: TGTGCCAGCTCAGGCATCGGGGAGCTGTTTTTT
CDR3 protein: CASSGIGELFF

V gene: TRBV6-5
J gene: TRBJ2-3
clone size: NA
D gene: TRBD1
CDR3 length: 13
CDR3 DNA: TGTGCCAGCAGGCTCGGGACAGGAGATACGCAGTATTTT
CDR3 protein: CASRLGTGDTQYF

V gene: TRBV6-5
J gene: TRBJ2-7
clone size: NA
D gene: NA
CDR3 length: 15
CDR3 DNA: TGTGCCAGCGGTCCGGCGGCCCGGAGTAATCGCGAGCAGTACTTC
CDR3 protein: CASGPAARSNREQYF

V gene: TRBV19
J gene: TRBJ2-1
clone size: NA
D gene: TRBD1
CDR3 length: 14
CDR3 DNA: TGTGCCAGTAGTATAGGACAGGGGGTGGGTGAGCAGTTCTTC
CDR3 protein: CASSIGQGVGEQFF

V gene: TRBV12-2
J gene: TRBJ1-2
clone size: NA
D gene: NA
CDR3 length: 12
CDR3 DNA: TGTGCAAGTCGCTTAGAGGGAGATGGCTACACCTTC
CDR3 protein: CASRLEGDGYTF

V gene: TRBV13
J gene: TRBJ2-3
clone size: few
D gene: TRBD2
CDR3 length: 19
CDR3 DNA: TGTGCCAGCAGCCCTACGGGACTAGCGGGAGCCGCGGACACAGATACGCAGTATTTT
CDR3 protein: CASSPTGLAGAADTDTQYF

V gene: TRBV18
J gene: TRBJ1-5
clone size: once
D gene: TRBD1
CDR3 length: 16
CDR3 DNA: TGTGCCAGCTCACCAAGGCCTACAGGGGCCTCCCAGCCCCAGCATTTT
CDR3 protein: CASSPRPTGASQPQHF

V gene: TRBV30
J gene: TRBJ1-4
clone size: few
D gene: NA
CDR3 length: 11
CDR3 DNA: TGTGCCTGGAGTAATATTGAAAAACTGTTTTTT
CDR3 protein: CAWSNIEKLFF

V gene: TRBV7-2
J gene: TRBJ1-2
clone size: NA
D gene: TRBD1
CDR3 length: 12
CDR3 DNA: TGTGCCAGCAGCTTAGACAGGGGGCCGAAAACCTTC
CDR3 protein: CASSLDRGPKTF

V gene: TRBV7-2
J gene: TRBJ2-7
clone size: once
D gene: NA
CDR3 length: 13
CDR3 DNA: TGTGCCAGCAGCTTAAAGGGAGCCTACGAGCAGTACTTC
CDR3 protein: CASSLKGAYEQYF

V gene: TRBV9
J gene: TRBJ1-6
clone size: NA
D gene: TRBD1
CDR3 length: 16
CDR3 DNA: TGTGCCAGCAGCGTAGGTATGGGGACAGGGCACTCACCCCTCCACTTT
CDR3 protein: CASSVGMGTGHSPLHF

V gene: TRBV3-1/TRBV3-2
J gene: TRBJ2-7
clone size: few
D gene: NA
CDR3 length: 13
CDR3 DNA: TGTGCCAGCAGCCTCGGGAGAGGCTACGAGCAGTACTTC
CDR3 protein: CASSLGRGYEQYF

V gene: TRBV9
J gene: TRBJ1-6
clone size: NA
D gene: NA
CDR3 length: 18
CDR3 DNA: TGTGCCAGCAGCGAAACCACGACACCGAGCTCCTATAATTCACCCCTCCACTTT
CDR3 protein: CASSETTTPSSYNSPLHF

V gene: TRBV10-3
J gene: TRBJ1-1
clone size: NA
D gene: NA
CDR3 length: 13
CDR3 DNA: TGTGCCATCAGTGAAGGGGAGAACACTGAAGCTTTCTTT
CDR3 protein: CAISEGENTEAFF

V gene: TRBV11-2
J gene: TRBJ1-2
clone size: NA
D gene: NA
CDR3 length: 14
CDR3 DNA: TGTGCCAGCAGCTCTACCAGGGGTTTAGGTGGCTACACCTTC
CDR3 protein: CASSSTRGLGGYTF

V gene: TRBV6-1
J gene: TRBJ1-1
clone size: NA
D gene: NA
CDR3 length: 14
CDR3 DNA: TGTGCCAGCAGTGAACCGGGGAGAATCACTGAAGCTTTCTTT
CDR3 protein: CASSEPGRITEAFF

V gene: TRBV2
J gene: TRBJ2-1
clone size: NA
D gene: TRBD1
CDR3 length: 15
CDR3 DNA: TGTGCCAGCAACTCCTTCAGGGGACAGGGGAATGAGCAGTTCTTC
CDR3 protein: CASNSFRGQGNEQFF

V gene: TRBV5-1
J gene: TRBJ2-1
clone size: once
D gene: TRBD2
CDR3 length: 15
CDR3 DNA: TGCGCCAGCAGCTTGTTGCGGGGGGGAAACAATGAGCAGTTCTTC
CDR3 protein: CASSLLRGGNNEQFF

V gene: TRBV5-1
J gene: TRBJ2-1
clone size: NA
D gene: TRBD2
CDR3 length: 13
CDR3 DNA: TGCGCCAGCAGCTCCGGGGGGGAGGGAAATAAGTTCTTC
CDR3 protein: CASSSGGEGNKFF

V gene: TRBV4-2
J gene: TRBJ2-1
clone size: NA
D gene: NA
CDR3 length: 14
CDR3 DNA: TGTGCCAGCAGCCAAGCAGCGTACATCAATGAGCAGTTCTTC
CDR3 protein: CASSQAAYINEQFF

V gene: TRBV7-3
J gene: TRBJ2-1
clone size: NA
D gene: TRBD1
CDR3 length: 16
CDR3 DNA: TGTGCCAGCAGCTTAATAACAGGCCAGGGGGTCAATGAGCAGTTCTTC
CDR3 protein: CASSLITGQGVNEQFF

V gene: TRBV6-2/TRBV6-3
J gene: TRBJ1-5
clone size: NA
D gene: NA
CDR3 length: 15
CDR3 DNA: TGTGCCAGCAGTCCCCAGGTTAGGAGCAATCAGCCCCAGCATTTT
CDR3 protein: CASSPQVRSNQPQHF

V gene: TRBV7-2
J gene: TRBJ1-5
clone size: NA
D gene: NA
CDR3 length: 15
CDR3 DNA: TGTGCCAGCAGCCTAGGACAGAATAGCAATCAGCCCCAGCATTTT
CDR3 protein: CASSLGQNSNQPQHF

V gene: TRBV2
J gene: TRBJ1-6
clone size: NA
D gene: TRBD1
CDR3 length: 16
CDR3 DNA: TGTGCCAGCAGTGAAAGTCGGGACAGGAGAAATTCACCCCTCCACTTT
CDR3 protein: CASSESRDRRNSPLHF

V gene: TRBV10-3
J gene: TRBJ2-5
clone size: NA
D gene: NA
CDR3 length: 16
CDR3 DNA: TGTGCCATCAGTGGCAAAATTGGTGGAGGGGTAGAGACCCAGTACTTC
CDR3 protein: CAISGKIGGGVETQYF

V gene: TRBV6-2/TRBV6-3
J gene: TRBJ1-5
clone size: NA
D gene: NA
CDR3 length: 16
CDR3 DNA: TGTGCCAGCAGCCCCTCGGGACACCCCGCCGTTTGGCCCCAGCATTTT
CDR3 protein: CASSPSGHPAVWPQHF

V gene: TRBV18
J gene: TRBJ2-3
clone size: NA
D gene: TRBD2
CDR3 length: 16
CDR3 DNA: TGTGCCAGCTCACCAAGTTTAGCGGGAGGAACAGATACGCAGTATTTT
CDR3 protein: CASSPSLAGGTDTQYF

V gene: TRBV18
J gene: TRBJ2-5
clone size: NA
D gene: TRBD1
CDR3 length: 15
CDR3 DNA: TGTGCCAGCTCCCCCCGACAGGGGGCGGAGGAGACCCAGTACTTC
CDR3 protein: CASSPRQGAEETQYF

V gene: TRBV27
J gene: TRBJ1-1
clone size: few
D gene: NA
CDR3 length: 16
CDR3 DNA: TGTGCCAGCAGTGCGACCGGGAGAGGGAATACGGCTGAAGCTTTCTTT
CDR3 protein: CASSATGRGNTAEAFF

V gene: TRBV2
J gene: TRBJ2-1
clone size: NA
D gene: TRBD1
CDR3 length: 18
CDR3 DNA: TGTGCCAGCTACCGGGACAGCCCAGAACTAACCTCCTACAATGAGCAGTTCTTC
CDR3 protein: CASYRDSPELTSYNEQFF

V gene: TRBV12-5
J gene: TRBJ2-2
clone size: NA
D gene: NA
CDR3 length: 18
CDR3 DNA: TGTGCTAGTGGTTTGTCCCGGGAAATAGTTATGTCAACCGGGGAGCTGTTTTTT
CDR3 protein: CASGLSREIVMSTGELFF

V gene: TRBV7-6
J gene: TRBJ2-1
clone size: NA
D gene: TRBD2
CDR3 length: 17
CDR3 DNA: TGTGCCAGCAGCGGCCCGGCTAGGAGCGGGGGGAGGGATGAGCAGTTCTTC
CDR3 protein: CASSGPARSGGRDEQFF

V gene: TRBV18
J gene: TRBJ2-7
clone size: NA
D gene: NA
CDR3 length: 12
CDR3 DNA: TGTGCCAGCTCACCGGACAACTACGAGCAGTACTTC
CDR3 protein: CASSPDNYEQYF

V gene: TRBV18
J gene: TRBJ2-7
clone size: NA
D gene: TRBD1
CDR3 length: 16
CDR3 DNA: TGTGCCAGCTCACCACAACGTCCGGGACAGTCGGTCGAGCAGTACTTC
CDR3 protein: CASSPQRPGQSVEQYF

V gene: TRBV29-1
J gene: TRBJ2-1
clone size: few
D gene: NA
CDR3 length: 14
CDR3 DNA: TGCAGCGTTGGGGGGCATGGGGGATACAATGAGCAGTTCTTC
CDR3 protein: CSVGGHGGYNEQFF

V gene: TRBV6-5
J gene: TRBJ2-2
clone size: NA
D gene: NA
CDR3 length: 15
CDR3 DNA: TGTGCCAGCACCGCAGGGGCACCGAACACCGGGGAGCTGTTTTTT
CDR3 protein: CASTAGAPNTGELFF

V gene: TRBV28
J gene: TRBJ2-5
clone size: NA
D gene: NA
CDR3 length: 15
CDR3 DNA: TGTGCCAGCAGCCTCTCCGGTCAGGTCCAAGAGACCCAGTACTTC
CDR3 protein: CASSLSGQVQETQYF

V gene: TRBV2
J gene: TRBJ1-5
clone size: NA
D gene: TRBD1
CDR3 length: 14
CDR3 DNA: TGTGCCAGCAGAAAGGACAGGAGCAATCAGCCCCAGCATTTT
CDR3 protein: CASRKDRSNQPQHF

V gene: TRBV25-1
J gene: TRBJ2-7
clone size: NA
D gene: NA
CDR3 length: 14
CDR3 DNA: TGTGCCAGCAGATTGGACATTCCCCCCTACGAGCAGTACTTC
CDR3 protein: CASRLDIPPYEQYF

V gene: TRBV4-1
J gene: TRBJ1-2
clone size: NA
D gene: NA
CDR3 length: 14
CDR3 DNA: TGCGCCAGCAGCCAGTTGGGGAGCTACTATGGCTACACCTTC
CDR3 protein: CASSQLGSYYGYTF

V gene: TRBV28
J gene: TRBJ2-3
clone size: few
D gene: NA
CDR3 length: 10
CDR3 DNA: TGTGCCAGCAGTTTGGTTAACTGGTATTTT
CDR3 protein: CASSLVNWYF

V gene: TRBV10-3
J gene: TRBJ2-7
clone size: NA
D gene: TRBD2
CDR3 length: 16
CDR3 DNA: TGTGCCATCAGTGAGTCACCGACTAGCGGGGAGGACGAGCAGTACTTC
CDR3 protein: CAISESPTSGEDEQYF